These T cell receptor beta chains were read from a single sample in a study of blood T cell repertoires in COVID-19. Profiling relied on immunoSEQ multiplex PCR, and the TCRdb table lists in-frame clones only, not all of them. The data hold approximately 160,000 clones, with over 65% observed a single time. The sample taken for sequencing was peripheral blood. The source is a man in his 60s with acute or convalescent COVID-19. The CDR3 runs from the conserved cysteine through the conserved F or W. A D gene is named only where the DNA matches it firmly. Clone size appears in some rows only: once, few, many, or a class for an expanded clone.

. TRBJ1-1 TRBV19 . TGTGCCAGTAGTATCAGAGGGAGCACTGAAGCTTTCTTT CASSIRGSTEAFF
. TRBJ2-1 TRBV3-1/TRBV3-2 . TGTGCCAGTAACCGAGGGGGGGGCAGGGACAATGAGCAGTTCTTC CASNRGGGRDNEQFF
TRBD1 TRBJ1-5 TRBV2 . TGTGCCAGCAGTGCGGACAGGGTGGGTCAGCCCCAGCATTTT CASSADRVGQPQHF
. TRBJ1-1 TRBV5-6 . TGTGCCAGCAGCTTGGAGTTAGTGAACACTGAAGCTTTCTTT CASSLELVNTEAFF
. TRBJ2-7 TRBV20-1 . TGCAGTGCTAGAAGAGTCGGCGAGCAGTACTTC CSARRVGEQYF
. TRBJ1-4 TRBV18 . TGTGCCAGCTCACCGCCCCGAGGAGGGCCCAATGAAAAACTGTTTTTT CASSPPRGGPNEKLFF
. TRBJ2-7 TRBV13 . TGTGCCAGCAGCACGTATCAGGGCTACGAGCAGTACTTC CASSTYQGYEQYF
TRBD1 TRBJ1-2 TRBV5-4 . TGTGCCAGCAGCTCCGCCCCAAATGACAGGGGAGGACTCTATGGCTACACCTTC CASSSAPNDRGGLYGYTF
TRBD2 TRBJ2-2 TRBV3-1/TRBV3-2 . TGTGCCAGCAGCCAATGGGCGGGGGGGAACACCGGGGAGCTGTTTTTT CASSQWAGGNTGELFF
TRBD1 TRBJ1-2 TRBV7-2 once TGTGCCGAGGACAGGGTGGGAGGCTACACCTTC CAEDRVGGYTF
. TRBJ1-5 TRBV3-1/TRBV3-2 . TGTGCCAGCAGCCACCCGGACACGCCAATTAATCAGCCCCAGCATTTT CASSHPDTPINQPQHF
TRBD2 TRBJ2-3 TRBV9 . TGTGCCAGCAGCTCGGGGGGGCCGATCAGCACAGATACGCAGTATTTT CASSSGGPISTDTQYF
TRBD1 TRBJ2-7 TRBV19 . TGTGCCAGTAGTGAAACAGGGGACTACGAGCAGTACTTC CASSETGDYEQYF
TRBD1 TRBJ2-7 TRBV19 . TGTGCCAGTAGTGCCTCCGGGACAGGTTCCTACGAGCAGTACTTC CASSASGTGSYEQYF
. TRBJ1-1 TRBV30 few TGTGCCTGGAGCGGGATGAACACTGAAGCTTTCTTT CAWSGMNTEAFF
. TRBJ1-6 TRBV21-1 once TGTGCCAGCAGCAAAGTTGATTCTACCTCGGACAGACTTCGGTCACCCCTCCACTTT CASSKVDSTSDRLRSPLHF
. TRBJ1-1 TRBV6-5 . TGTGCCAGCAGCGTACAGGATAACACTGAAGCTTTCTTT CASSVQDNTEAFF
. TRBJ2-7 TRBV5-4 few TGTGCCAGCAGCTTGTCAGGGGCCATCAACGAGCAGTACTTC CASSLSGAINEQYF
. TRBJ2-2 TRBV6-1 . TGTGCCAGCAGTGAAACGGTCGACGGGGAGCTGTTTTTT CASSETVDGELFF
. TRBJ1-2 TRBV6-1 . TGTGCCAGCAGTGAAACAGGGACCTATGGCTACACCTTC CASSETGTYGYTF
. TRBJ1-2 TRBV5-6 few TGTGCCAGCAGCTTGGGTTCAGGGACACAATATGGCTACACCTTC CASSLGSGTQYGYTF
TRBD1 TRBJ2-7 TRBV6-5 . TGTGCCAGCAGTATGGGACAGGGCGGATACGAGCAGTACTTC CASSMGQGGYEQYF
. TRBJ1-2 TRBV15 . TGTGCCACCAGCACCGTCCGGCCCTCAGGTGGGCTATATGGCTACACCTTC CATSTVRPSGGLYGYTF
TRBD1 TRBJ2-2 TRBV3-1/TRBV3-2 few TGTGCCAGCAGCCATGACTTCACCGGGACAGGGGTAGCCGGGGAGCTGTTTTTT CASSHDFTGTGVAGELFF
. TRBJ2-5 TRBV9 . TGTGCCAGCAGCGTAGGAGGGGGGGCGGGCCAAGAGACCCAGTACTTC CASSVGGGAGQETQYF
. TRBJ2-2 TRBV6-6 . TGTGCCTGCTCTAAACCTGAGCTGGCCGGGGAGCTGTTTTTT CACSKPELAGELFF
TRBD1 TRBJ2-5 TRBV29-1 . TGCAGCGTTGAAGGTGGGGACAGCTATCCTCAAGAGACCCAGTACTTC CSVEGGDSYPQETQYF
. TRBJ2-1 TRBV19 . TGTGCCAGTAGAGCCGCACAGGAGTGGGATGAGCAGTTCTTC CASRAAQEWDEQFF
TRBD1 TRBJ1-2 TRBV4-1 . TGCGCCAGCAGCCAAGTCGGCGGCGGGACAGGGGACTATGGCTACACCTTC CASSQVGGGTGDYGYTF
TRBD1 TRBJ2-4 TRBV30 . TGTGCCTGGAGTCTGACAGGGGGTGACATTCAGTACTTC CAWSLTGGDIQYF
. TRBJ2-7 TRBV5-1 . TGCGCCAGCAGCTTGAGGTCCGGAGCCTACGAGCAGTACTTC CASSLRSGAYEQYF
. TRBJ2-2 TRBV4-3 once TGCGCCAGCAGCCAAGTCTACAGGTTGAACACCGGGGAGCTGTTTTTT CASSQVYRLNTGELFF
TRBD1 TRBJ1-2 TRBV5-4 . TGTGCCAGCAGCTCAGGACAGGGGGCCCCATATGGCTACACCTTC CASSSGQGAPYGYTF
. TRBJ1-1 TRBV19 . TGTGCCAGTAGGTTCGGGGAGTCGAACACTGAAGCTTTCTTT CASRFGESNTEAFF
. TRBJ1-3 TRBV3-1/TRBV3-2 . TGTGCCAGCAGCCGTCCCGGGACAGGAAACACCATATATTTT CASSRPGTGNTIYF
. TRBJ2-7 TRBV12-3/TRBV12-4 . TGTGCCAGCAGTCTGGACAGACACGACGAGCAGTACTTC CASSLDRHDEQYF
TRBD1 TRBJ2-3 TRBV27 . TGTGCCAGCAGTTTTGTGGACAGGGGACCAGATACGCAGTATTTT CASSFVDRGPDTQYF
. TRBJ1-1 TRBV5-1 . TGCGCCAGCAGCGGGCAAGCGGGGGTGGCTGAAGCTTTCTTT CASSGQAGVAEAFF
TRBD2 TRBJ2-4 TRBV2 . TGTGCCAGCAGGGCGACTAGCGGGGGGCCCCTAGCCAAAAACATTCAGTACTTC CASRATSGGPLAKNIQYF
TRBD1 TRBJ1-2 TRBV30 . TGTGCCTGGAGCCCCGGGACAGGGAGCGCCTATGGCTACACCTTC CAWSPGTGSAYGYTF
. TRBJ1-1 TRBV6-6 few TGTGCCAGCAGTCCCAGGAGGACTGAAGCTTTCTTT CASSPRRTEAFF
. TRBJ1-1 TRBV27 . TGTGCCAGCAGTCCCACAGGGAAAAAGACTGAAGCTTTCTTT CASSPTGKKTEAFF
. TRBJ1-1 TRBV27 . TGTGCCAGCAGTTTAGCAGGGAACACTGAAGCTTTCTTT CASSLAGNTEAFF